This entry lists 16 T cell receptor beta chains sequenced from one sample in a study of cytomegalovirus exposure and HLA in healthy donors. Using immunoSEQ multiplex PCR, the repertoire was profiled, and TCRdb retains in-frame clones only, with some absent. The data show approximately 280,000 clones, over 75% seen once. The sample comprised PBMCs. The origin of the receptors is a woman in her late teens or twenties in good health and CMV-seronegative.

The genes are TRBV7-8 and TRBJ1-5; D perhaps matches TRBD1 (5 bases). Germline V gene lookup returns CDR1 SGHVS and CDR2 FQNEAQ. Trimming took 5 bases from V and 0 from J, leaving 14 bases between them. The CDR3 runs 16 residues. For the CDR3, the DNA is TGTGCCAGCAGCCCCGGCAGGGCCTATAGCAATCAGCCCCAGCATTTT. Encoded protein: CASSPGRAYSNQPQHF.

The V call is TRBV10-1, the J call TRBJ1-5, with no clear D. Germline lookup yields CDR1 WNHNN and CDR2 SYGVQD (reference sequence). This CDR3 comprises 16 residues. Between the trimmed V and J ends, which lost 5 bases and 0 bases, there was a span of 14 bases. The CDR3, as DNA: TGCGCCAGCAGTTTAGTCGCGCAGGATAGCAATCAGCCCCAGCATTTT. Residues: CASSLVAQDSNQPQHF.

The chain employs TRBV27 and TRBJ2-5; 13 nucleotides align to TRBD2. V shed 5 bases, J shed 2 bases, and the junction held 5 bases outside the gene matches. Germline lookup yields CDR1 MNHEY and CDR2 SMNVEV (reference sequence). CDR3 length: 16 residues. CDR3 in amino acids: CASSPRTSGRQETQYF. CDR3 DNA: TGTGCCAGCAGTCCAAGGACTAGCGGGAGACAAGAGACCCAGTACTTC.

This sequence joins TRBV11-2 and TRBJ2-7, with D tentatively TRBD1 (6 bases). From germline, CDR1 is SGHAT and CDR2 FQNNGV. The CDR3 runs to 14 residues. Trimming pared 6 bases from V and 0 bases from J, leaving 12 bases between. The CDR3 protein is CASSPDSFSYEQYF. The DNA of the CDR3 is TGTGCCAGCAGTCCGGACAGTTTCTCCTACGAGCAGTACTTC. Based on the CDR3 plus reference TRBV11-2 and TRBJ2-7, the full variable domain is EAGVAQSPRYKIIEKRQSVAFWCNPISGHATLYWYQQILGQGPKLLIQFQNNGVVDDSQLPKDRFSAERLKGVDSTLKIQPAKLEDSAVYLCASSPDSFSYEQYFGPGTRLTVT.

The V and J genes are TRBV7-6 and TRBJ2-1, with 7 bases matching TRBD2. V lost 1 base, J lost 4 bases, and 13 bases stayed unmatched. Germline loops: CDR1 SGHVS, CDR2 FNYEAQ. The CDR3 extends over 18 amino acids. In DNA, the CDR3 is TGTGCCAGCAGCTTAGGGGGGTTCGGTGGGAGGGATTACAATGAGCAGTTCTTC. This sequence encodes CASSLGGFGGRDYNEQFF.

This chain links TRBV14 with TRBJ1-1; a weak D match, TRBD1 (6 bases). CDR1 is SGHDN, CDR2 FVKESK, per germline. V lost 3 bases and J 1 base, leaving 18 bases between the germline ends. This CDR3 contains 17 residues. The DNA of the CDR3 is TGTGCCAGCAGCCACGACAGGATTACGCGCACGAACACTGAAGCTTTCTTT. It codes for CASSHDRITRTNTEAFF.

This chain joins TRBV7-9 and TRBJ1-2; TRBD1 might be the D (6 bases). Germline lookup yields CDR1 SEHNR and CDR2 FQNEAQ (reference sequence). Trimming cost V 5 bases and J 2 bases, with 12 bases left between them. This CDR3 comprises 14 residues. The CDR3 reads CASSPTGQNYGYTF. The CDR3 nucleotides read TGTGCCAGCAGCCCGACAGGACAGAACTATGGCTACACCTTC.

The rearrangement joins TRBV27 to TRBJ2-1, with D unclear. The CDR3 is made up of 16 amino acids. Germline loops: CDR1 MNHEY, CDR2 SMNVEV (reference sequence). V was pared by 1 base and J by 4 bases, with 14 bases between. CDR3 loop: CASSLFGEAPYNEQFF. The CDR3 bases are TGTGCCAGCAGTTTATTTGGCGAGGCCCCATACAATGAGCAGTTCTTC.

This rearrangement joins TRBV6-5 to TRBJ1-1, with D tentatively TRBD1 (5 bases). Germline values: CDR1 MNHEY, CDR2 SVGAGI. The CDR3 runs 14 residues. V gave up 8 bases and J gave up 2 bases, with 15 bases separating them. The CDR3 sequence is CASGYRGLNTEAFF. The CDR3, as DNA: TGTGCCAGCGGATACCGGGGGTTAAACACTGAAGCTTTCTTT.

This chain connects TRBV2 to TRBJ2-1, with 8 positions matching TRBD2. There are 15 residues in the CDR3. The ends lost 6 bases at V and 7 bases at J; junction bases unmatched: 11. Germline V gives CDR1 SNHLY, CDR2 FYNNEI. In DNA, the CDR3 is TGTGCCAGCAGGGATCCCGGGAGGGGGGGGAATGAGCAGTTCTTC. This gives the protein CASRDPGRGGNEQFF.

The genes are TRBV5-6 and TRBJ1-5; D perhaps matches TRBD1 (5 bases). This CDR3 spans 14 amino acids. Per germline, CDR1 SGHDT and CDR2 YYEEEE. Trimming took off 4 bases at V and 9 bases at J, with 17 bases between the two ends. The chain's CDR3 is CASSPGLAEGPQHF. The CDR3 coding sequence is TGTGCCAGCAGCCCGGGACTGGCTGAGGGGCCCCAGCATTTT.

The chain combines TRBV6-1 with TRBJ1-1; the D is unclear. CDR3 length: 13 residues. The V end was cut by 6 bases, the J end by 0 bases, with 8 bases between. Germline values: CDR1 MNHNS, CDR2 SASEGT. The CDR3 loop reads CASSATMNTEAFF. The CDR3 nucleotides read TGTGCCAGCAGCGCGACAATGAACACTGAAGCTTTCTTT.

This clone was recorded once. The V gene is TRBV15, the J gene TRBJ2-6; 9 nucleotides match TRBD2. Per germline, CDR1 LNHNV and CDR2 YYDKDF (reference sequence). With 7 bases clipped from V and 3 bases from J, the junction kept 19 bases outside the gene matches. CDR3 length equals 20 residues. CDR3 coding DNA: TGTGCCACCATCGGGGGTTGGGCGGGAGGGCCCCAAGGTGGGGCCAACGTCCTGACTTTC. This gives the protein CATIGGWAGGPQGGANVLTF.

J is TRBJ2-2 and V is TRBV7-2, with D hard to call. The CDR3 contains 14 residues. CDR1 is SGHTA, CDR2 FQGNSA, per germline. V lost 5 bases and J 7 bases, leaving 14 bases between the germline ends. CDR3 sequence: CASSPPSRLGELFF. The CDR3 DNA sequence: TGTGCCAGCAGCCCCCCGAGTCGACTCGGGGAGCTGTTTTTT.

This chain connects TRBV4-2 to TRBJ2-1; D is uncertain. The CDR3 consists of 15 residues. Germline V gene data show CDR1 as LGHNA and CDR2 as YNFKEQ. V was clipped by 4 bases and J by 5 bases, with 15 bases between them. In nucleotides, the CDR3 is TGTGCCAGCAGCCCCTCAAGCTTCGCGGACAATGAGCAGTTCTTC. Translating gives CASSPSSFADNEQFF.

The chain has TRBV5-1 and TRBJ1-5; TRBD1 matches 10 bases. CDR1 is SGHRS and CDR2 is YFSETQ in the germline V gene. The CDR3 has 17 amino acids. The V and J ends lost 4 bases and 1 base, in that order; junction bases with no gene match: 8. CDR3 sequence: CASSLSGGQGSNQPQHF. CDR3 sequence (DNA): TGCGCCAGCAGCCTGAGCGGGGGACAGGGGAGCAATCAGCCCCAGCATTTT. The entire variable domain, with the rest obtained from reference TRBV5-1 and TRBJ1-5, is as follows: KAGVTQTPRYLIKTRGQQVTLSCSPISGHRSVSWYQQTPGQGLQFLFEYFSETQRNKGNFPGRFSGRQFSNSRSEMNVSTLELGDSALYLCASSLSGGQGSNQPQHFGDGTRLSIL.